The next 24 T cell receptor beta chains were all read from a single sample in a study of response to subunit inactivated influenza vaccine. TCRdb reprocessed the RT-PCR reads with MiXCR, giving one entry per CDR3 protein. The sample contains hundreds of thousands of distinct CDR3 sequences, approximately 18% of which appear only once. Here the sequenced sample was PBMCs from blood, taken more than 4 days after vaccination. Source of these receptors: a man between 45 and 60 years old who received an inactivated influenza vaccine.

The rearrangement links TRBV10-3 to TRBJ2-7; 9 bases map to TRBD1. The CDR3 extends over 14 amino acids. CDR1 is ENHRY, CDR2 SYGVKD, per germline. Losses at the gene ends were 4 bases for V and 3 bases for J; bases not matched to a gene: 4. CDR3 nucleotides: TGTGCCATCAGTGCCGGACAGGGGATCTACGAGCAGTACTTC. Translation gives CAISAGQGIYEQYF.

V is TRBV10-3 and J is TRBJ2-7; unclear D gene. The CDR3 spans 14 residues. V lost 7 bases to trimming and J lost 2 bases, with 15 bases between them. Germline V CDR1 and CDR2: ENHRY, SYGVKD. The chain's CDR3 is CAIMNLPNTYEQYF. The CDR3 nucleotides read TGTGCCATCATGAATCTACCCAATACCTACGAGCAGTACTTC.

This clonotype appeared a few times. V and J are TRBV9 and TRBJ2-3, with a tentative D call TRBD2 (5 bases). The CDR3 runs to 14 residues. Trimming removed 1 base at V and 1 base at J, with 7 bases between. Germline V gene sequence: CDR1 SGDLS, CDR2 YYNGEE. In nucleotides, the CDR3 is TGTGCCAGCAGCGTATTCGGGGGCACAGATACGCAGTATTTT. Protein sequence: CASSVFGGTDTQYF.

The chain couples TRBV20-1 to TRBJ1-5, with no clear D. The CDR3 loop spans 13 amino acids. V was trimmed by 1 base and J by 14 bases, leaving 18 bases between them. The germline gives CDR1 DFQATT, CDR2 SNEGSKA (reference sequence). The CDR3, as DNA: TGCAGTGCTAGAGGTGCCCAAGGCCGGGTTAAGCATTTT. This translates into CSARGAQGRVKHF.

This clonotype turned up a few times. The rearrangement joins TRBV12-3 or TRBV12-4 to TRBJ2-6; D might be TRBD1 (5 bases). The CDR3 loop spans 17 amino acids. V gave up 1 base and J gave up 0 bases, with 10 bases separating them. The DNA of the CDR3 is TGTGCCAGCAGTTTAGGACAGACCTTCTCTGGGGCCAACGTCCTGACTTTC. It yields the protein CASSLGQTFSGANVLTF.

J is TRBJ2-7 and V is TRBV30; no definite D call. CDR3 length: 13 residues. V was pared by 1 base and J by 2 bases, with 9 bases between. Germline assignment: CDR1 GTSNPN and CDR2 SVGIG (reference sequence). In nucleotides, the CDR3 is TGTGCCTGGAGTGGGGCCCGCCCCTACGAGCAGTACTTC. It codes for CAWSGARPYEQYF.

This chain joins TRBV5-1 and TRBJ2-2, with D hard to call. With 4 bases removed from V and 9 bases from J, the gap between germline ends came to 13 bases. The CDR3 has 13 residues. Germline CDR1 and CDR2: SGHRS and YFSETQ. CDR3 loop: CASSLQVSRELFF. The DNA of the CDR3 is TGCGCCAGCAGCCTGCAGGTTAGCCGGGAGCTGTTTTTT.

The chain uses TRBV12-3 or TRBV12-4 and TRBJ2-7; 7 positions agree with TRBD2. This CDR3 spans 15 amino acids. The V segment lost 2 bases and the J segment 7 bases; nucleotides outside the gene matches: 11. The CDR3 nucleotides are TGTGCCAGCAGTTTACGGGGGGAAGGAAATAATGAGCAGTACTTC. Translating it yields CASSLRGEGNNEQYF.

This clonotype was counted a few times. The J gene is TRBJ2-3, the V gene TRBV7-2; D may be TRBD1 (6 bases). The germline gives CDR1 SGHTA, CDR2 FQGNSA. The CDR3 is 13 residues long. Trimming left V 5 bases short and J 5 bases short, with 11 bases between. Here the CDR3 reads CASSPLQGDTQYF. The CDR3 nucleotides are TGTGCCAGCAGCCCCTTACAGGGAGATACGCAGTATTTT.

The rearrangement joins TRBV18 to TRBJ1-1, with unresolved D. Germline values: CDR1 KGHSH, CDR2 LQKENI. Trimming took 2 bases from V and 4 from J, leaving 8 bases between them. The CDR3 is 13 amino acids. CDR3 sequence reads: CASSPEGTTEAFF. DNA for the CDR3: TGTGCCAGCTCACCAGAGGGAACCACTGAAGCTTTCTTT.

The chain has TRBV5-6 and TRBJ2-7; no definite D call. CDR1 and CDR2 (germline): SGHDT, YYEEEE. The CDR3 loop spans 13 amino acids. V lost 4 bases to trimming and J lost 4 bases, with 12 bases between them. This chain's CDR3 is CASSRAAIYEQYF. The CDR3, as DNA: TGTGCCAGCAGCAGGGCAGCTATTTACGAGCAGTACTTC.

This clonotype was recorded at least ten times. The chain is built from TRBV5-6 and TRBJ2-7; D may be TRBD1 (6 bases). Germline CDR1 reads SGHDT; CDR2 reads YYEEEE. This CDR3 is 12 amino acids long. Trimming stripped 4 bases from V and 3 bases from J, with 8 bases between. The CDR3 nucleotides read TGTGCCAGCAGCGTGGACAGCTACGAGCAGTACTTC. The encoded protein is CASSVDSYEQYF.

The table lists this clonotype with many counts. The gene calls are TRBV12-3 or TRBV12-4 and TRBJ2-1, with 9 bases aligning to TRBD2. The CDR3 extends over 11 amino acids. J gave up 9 bases and V 6 bases, and 0 bases lay outside the gene matches. CDR3 sequence reads: CASRREGEQFF. The CDR3, as DNA: TGTGCCAGCAGGCGGGAGGGTGAGCAGTTCTTC.

Only a few counts were recorded for this clonotype. V usage is TRBV12-3 or TRBV12-4 and J usage is TRBJ1-4; weak D call: TRBD1 (5 bases). Trimming removed 4 bases at V and 8 bases at J, with 17 bases between. The CDR3 runs 15 residues. The CDR3 DNA sequence: TGTGCCAGCAGTTCTACTCAGGGTTTGGGGGAAAAACTGTTTTTT. This sequence encodes CASSSTQGLGEKLFF.

Comment on this clonotype: It may be a read error: a sequence one base away is much more abundant. This chain connects TRBV12-3 or TRBV12-4 to TRBJ1-5, with D perhaps TRBD1 (5 bases). This CDR3 is 14 amino acids long. CDR3 amino acids: CASSFEGLNQLQHF. The CDR3, as DNA: TGTGCCAGCAGTTTTGAGGGGCTCAATCAGCTCCAGCATTTT.

This clonotype has only a few counts. The genes are TRBV6-1 and TRBJ1-3, with 7 bases matching TRBD1. V lost 5 bases, J lost 0 bases, and 4 bases stayed unmatched. The CDR3 is 15 residues long. Germline CDR1 is MNHNS and CDR2 is SASEGT. CDR3: CASSLRTGSGNTIYF. CDR3 coding DNA: TGTGCCAGCAGTCTCAGGACAGGCTCTGGAAACACCATATATTTT.

This clonotype turned up a few times. The rearrangement uses TRBV20-1 and TRBJ2-3, with 7 bases that match TRBD1. The V gene end was trimmed by 2 bases and the J gene end by 2 bases; junction bases not matched to a gene: 4. CDR3 size: 14 residues. CDR1 and CDR2 from the germline V gene are DFQATT and SNEGSKA (reference sequence). The CDR3 DNA reads as TGCAGTGCTAGACTAACAGGGGTCACAGATACGCAGTATTTT. It is translated as CSARLTGVTDTQYF.

The table lists this clonotype with a few counts. V is TRBV4-1 and J is TRBJ1-5; D not certain. Germline V gene data show CDR1 as MGHRA and CDR2 as YSYEKL. Trimming left V 1 base short and J 1 base short, with 8 bases between. There are 15 residues in the CDR3. CDR3 sequence: CASSQVAGSNQPQHF. CDR3 nucleotides: TGCGCCAGCAGCCAAGTAGCGGGAAGCAATCAGCCCCAGCATTTT.

This clonotype was seen only a few times. The rearrangement links TRBV20-1 to TRBJ2-3; TRBD2 aligns across 14 bases. The CDR3 is 16 amino acids. The ends lost 2 bases at V and 2 bases at J; junction bases unmatched: 3. Germline V gene data show CDR1 as DFQATT and CDR2 as SNEGSKA (reference sequence). The CDR3 protein is CSARRLAGGNTDTQYF. CDR3 sequence (DNA): TGCAGTGCTAGAAGACTAGCGGGGGGGAACACAGATACGCAGTATTTT.

This clonotype was seen more than once but under ten times. The chain joins TRBV30 to TRBJ2-3, with 8 bases lining up with TRBD1. This CDR3 region has 13 residues. V was clipped by 4 bases and J by 6 bases; unmatched bases: 6. Germline V gene lookup returns CDR1 GTSNPN and CDR2 SVGIG (reference sequence). The CDR3 nucleotides read TGTGCCTGGACAGGGGGCAGTGGGGATACGCAGTATTTT. The encoded protein is CAWTGGSGDTQYF.

The rearrangement uses TRBV5-5 and TRBJ2-2, with D tentatively TRBD1 (5 bases). The CDR3 has 15 amino acids. Germline CDR1 SGHKS, CDR2 YYEKEE (reference sequence). V lost 2 bases, J lost 4 bases, and 12 bases lay in between. CDR3 sequence: CASSLQAASTGELFF. CDR3 DNA: TGTGCCAGCAGCTTACAGGCGGCGAGCACCGGGGAGCTGTTTTTT. Filled out from reference TRBV5-5 and TRBJ2-2, the complete variable domain reads DAGVTQSPTHLIKTRGQQVTLRCSPISGHKSVSWYQQVLGQGPQFIFQYYEKEERGRGNFPDRFSARQFPNYSSELNVNALLLGDSALYLCASSLQAASTGELFFGEGSRLTVL.

The CDR3 DNA follows: TGCGCCAGCAGCCAAGATTACGGGAGGGCCGGAGATACGCAGTATTTT. Residues: CASSQDYGRAGDTQYF. The rearrangement joins TRBV4-3 to TRBJ2-3; 8 nucleotides align to TRBD2. V dropped 0 bases and J dropped 5; count of bases not matched to a gene: 7. CDR3 length: 16 residues. The germline V gene has CDR1 LGHNA and CDR2 YSLEER.

The chain has TRBV5-1 and TRBJ2-3, with 8 bases aligning to TRBD2. CDR3 length equals 14 residues. Germline assignment: CDR1 SGHRS and CDR2 YFSETQ. CDR3 sequence (DNA): TGCGGATCTCCTCCTAGCGGGAGCACAGATACGCAGTATTTT. This gives the protein CGSPPSGSTDTQYF.

This clonotype was detected only a few times. The chain combines TRBV7-9 with TRBJ2-3; TRBD2 aligns across 13 bases. This CDR3 contains 15 residues. The V gene's germline CDR1 is SEHNR and CDR2 FQNEAQ (reference sequence). The trim removed 5 bases at V and 8 bases at J, leaving 7 bases unmatched. CDR3 loop: CASSHTSGGAGTQYF. Written as DNA, the CDR3 is TGTGCCAGCAGCCACACTAGCGGGGGGGCCGGTACGCAGTATTTT.